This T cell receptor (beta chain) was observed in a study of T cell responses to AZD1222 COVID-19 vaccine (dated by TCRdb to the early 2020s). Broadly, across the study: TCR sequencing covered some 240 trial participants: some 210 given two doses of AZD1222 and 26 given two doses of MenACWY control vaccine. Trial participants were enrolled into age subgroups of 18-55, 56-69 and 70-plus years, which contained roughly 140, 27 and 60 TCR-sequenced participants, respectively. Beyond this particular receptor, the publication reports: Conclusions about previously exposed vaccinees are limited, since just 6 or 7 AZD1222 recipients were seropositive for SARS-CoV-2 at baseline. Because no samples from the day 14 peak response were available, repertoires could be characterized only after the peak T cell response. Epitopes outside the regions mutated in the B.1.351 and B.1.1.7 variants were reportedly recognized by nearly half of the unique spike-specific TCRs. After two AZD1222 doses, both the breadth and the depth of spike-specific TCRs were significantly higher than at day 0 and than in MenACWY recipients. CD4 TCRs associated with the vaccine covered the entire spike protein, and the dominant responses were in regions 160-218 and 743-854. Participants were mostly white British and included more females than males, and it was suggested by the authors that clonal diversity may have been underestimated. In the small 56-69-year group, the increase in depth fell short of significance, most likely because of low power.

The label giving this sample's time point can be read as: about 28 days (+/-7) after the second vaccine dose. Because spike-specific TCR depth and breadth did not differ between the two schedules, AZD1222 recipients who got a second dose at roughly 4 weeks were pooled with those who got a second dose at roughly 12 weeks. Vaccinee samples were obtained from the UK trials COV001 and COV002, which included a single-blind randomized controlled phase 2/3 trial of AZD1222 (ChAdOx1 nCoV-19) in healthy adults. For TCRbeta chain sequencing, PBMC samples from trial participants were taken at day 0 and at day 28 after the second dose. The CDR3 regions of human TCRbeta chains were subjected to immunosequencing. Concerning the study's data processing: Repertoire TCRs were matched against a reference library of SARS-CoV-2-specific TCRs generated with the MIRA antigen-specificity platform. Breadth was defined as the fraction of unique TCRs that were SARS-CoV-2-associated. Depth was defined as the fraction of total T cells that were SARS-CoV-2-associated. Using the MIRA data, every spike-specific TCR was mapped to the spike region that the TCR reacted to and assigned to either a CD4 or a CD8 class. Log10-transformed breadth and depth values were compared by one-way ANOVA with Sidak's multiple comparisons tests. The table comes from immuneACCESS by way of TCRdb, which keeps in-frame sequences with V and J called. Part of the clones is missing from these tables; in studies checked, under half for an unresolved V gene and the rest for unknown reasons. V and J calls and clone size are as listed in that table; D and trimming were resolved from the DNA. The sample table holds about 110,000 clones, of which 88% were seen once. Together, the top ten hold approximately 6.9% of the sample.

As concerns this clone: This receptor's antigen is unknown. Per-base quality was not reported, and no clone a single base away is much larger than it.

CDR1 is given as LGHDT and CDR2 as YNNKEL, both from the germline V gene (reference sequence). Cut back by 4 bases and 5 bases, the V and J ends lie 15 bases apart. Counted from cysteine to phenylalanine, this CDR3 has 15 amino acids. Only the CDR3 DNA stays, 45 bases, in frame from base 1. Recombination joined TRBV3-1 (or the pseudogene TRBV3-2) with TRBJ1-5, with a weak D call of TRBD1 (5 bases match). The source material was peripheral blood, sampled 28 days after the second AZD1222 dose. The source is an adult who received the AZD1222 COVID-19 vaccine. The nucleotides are TGTGCCAGCAGCCTAGGGACCACTGGGCATCAGCCCCAGCATTTT. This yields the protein CASSLGTTGHQPQHF.